The 3 T cell receptor beta chains below come from one sample, sequenced in a study of blood T cell repertoires in COVID-19. Generated by immunoSEQ multiplex PCR, the TCRdb table keeps only in-frame clones and is missing some. The table shows 250,000 to 400,000 clones, with 70% to 90% occurring only once. The sequencing sample was made of PBMCs or T cells enriched from blood (not recorded which). Receptors were obtained from a woman aged 30 to 39 who had recovered from COVID-19.

The gene calls are TRBV28 and TRBJ1-4; 7 nucleotides agree with TRBD1. CDR1 is MDHEN and CDR2 is SYDVKM in the germline V gene. With 5 bases clipped from V and 4 bases from J, the junction kept 7 bases outside the gene matches. The CDR3 is 15 amino acids. Written as DNA, the CDR3 is TGTGCCAGCAGTGTCGGGACAGTGAATAATGAAAAACTGTTTTTT. Protein: CASSVGTVNNEKLFF.

This clone has more than one count but fewer than ten. The CDR3 region is CASSSGLAGVDEQYF. The CDR3 DNA sequence: TGCGCCAGCAGTTCCGGACTAGCGGGGGTCGACGAGCAGTACTTC. The V gene is TRBV5-1, the J gene TRBJ2-7, with 13 bases identical to TRBD2. The CDR3 is 15 residues long. With V trimmed by 5 bases and J by 5 bases, 7 bases remained unmatched. The V gene's germline CDR1 is SGHRS and CDR2 YFSETQ.

The J gene is TRBJ2-1, the V gene TRBV3-1 (or the pseudogene TRBV3-2), with D possibly being TRBD2 (6 bases). Trimming removed 1 base at V and 1 base at J, with 11 bases between. This CDR3 has 16 residues. Germline CDR1 LGHDT, CDR2 YNNKEL (reference sequence). The CDR3 bases are TGTGCCAGCAGCCAAGGAAGACGGGGGTCCTACAATGAGCAGTTCTTC. Its translation is CASSQGRRGSYNEQFF.